The clone carrying this T cell receptor beta chain has a single count. What it binds is not known. TCRdb's table, derived via immunoSEQ multiplex PCR, lists solely in-frame clones and lacks some. The table lists around 140,000 clones, 65% to 90% of them singletons. The entry originates in a study of T cell responses to AZD1222 COVID-19 vaccine. Study-level results: Repertoires were obtained only post-peak T cell response. Increases in Spike-specific TCR breadth and depth were seen after two AZD1222 doses. Nearly half of unique spike-specific TCRs reportedly avoided B.1.351 and B.1.1.7 mutated regions.

The CDR3 is 14 residues long. V shed 4 bases, J shed 0 bases, and the junction held 2 bases outside the gene matches. The germline CDR1 and CDR2 sequences are SGHRS and YFSETQ. Here the sequenced sample was peripheral blood, taken 28 days after the second dose of the MenACWY control vaccine. The chain joins TRBV5-1 to TRBJ2-5; 8 nucleotides agree with TRBD1. This TCR derives from an adult who received the MenACWY meningococcal vaccine as a control. The CDR3 sequence: CASSTGQDQETQYF. The CDR3 DNA is TGCGCCAGCAGCACGGGACAGGACCAAGAGACCCAGTACTTC.